A selection of T cell receptor beta chains follows, all from one sample in a study of T-cell memory formation after mild COVID-19. Using its own MiXCR run on the 5' RACE reads, TCRdb lists one record per CDR3 protein. Among roughly 510,000 distinct CDR3 sequences listed, roughly 17% were seen once. Sequencing was carried out using PBMCs or a T cell subset sorted from them (not recorded which). Receptor source: an adult woman who had mild COVID-19 (a few samples of this study predate the infection). Cell type and time point are not known. Both conserved end residues are part of each CDR3. D genes are given only for firm matches. The size of a clone is reported for some rows only, either as once, few or many, or as a class for expanded clones.

j_call,clone_size,d_call,v_call,cdr3_nt,cdr3_aa
TRBJ2-4,NA,NA,TRBV27,TGTGCCAGCAGCCCGAACAGGGTTGACATTCAGTACTTC,CASSPNRVDIQYF
TRBJ2-3,NA,TRBD2,TRBV9,TGTGCCAGCAGCGTAGAGGCTAGCGGAGATACGCAGTATTTT,CASSVEASGDTQYF
TRBJ2-7,few,TRBD2,TRBV20-1,TGCAGTGCTCCTCTCGCGGGAGAGTACGAGCAGTACTTC,CSAPLAGEYEQYF
TRBJ1-2,NA,TRBD1,TRBV20-1,TGCAGTGCTAGGCCCGACAGGGACTATGGCTACACCTTC,CSARPDRDYGYTF
TRBJ2-3,NA,TRBD2,TRBV24-1,TGTGCCACCGCCACCCATTCAGGCGGGGGGGCCGCAGATACGCAGTATTTT,CATATHSGGGAADTQYF
TRBJ1-2,few,TRBD1,TRBV18,TGTGCCAGCTCATCTGACAGGGAGGACTATGGCTACACCTTC,CASSSDREDYGYTF
TRBJ2-7,many,NA,TRBV4-2,TGTGCCAGCAGTAAAGGACATGAGCAGTACTTC,CASSKGHEQYF
TRBJ2-4,few,TRBD1,TRBV7-2,TGTGCCAGCAGCTTCTCACATTGGGACAGCATTCAGTACTTC,CASSFSHWDSIQYF
TRBJ1-1,few,TRBD1,TRBV29-1,TGCAGCGTTTCGACAGGGGCGAAGAAAGCTTTCTTT,CSVSTGAKKAFF
TRBJ1-1,few,NA,TRBV29-1,TGCAGCGTTGAAGGGGTCCCACCCACTGAAGCTTTCTTT,CSVEGVPPTEAFF
TRBJ2-1,few,TRBD2,TRBV9,TGTGCCAGCAGCTTAGCGGGGGAAAGCTCCTACAATGAGCAGTTCTTC,CASSLAGESSYNEQFF
TRBJ2-1,once,NA,TRBV21-1,TGTGCCAGCAGGGGGGGGAGGACTAGCGGGAATGAGCAGTTCTTC,CASRGGRTSGNEQFF
TRBJ2-5,NA,NA,TRBV7-8,TGTGCCAGCAGCTTATGGCGGGATTATGGGGAGACCCAGTACTTC,CASSLWRDYGETQYF
TRBJ2-1,few,NA,TRBV7-9,TGTGCCAGCAGCGGGGTCGGGGGCAGCTCCTACAATGAGCAGTTCTTC,CASSGVGGSSYNEQFF
TRBJ1-1,NA,NA,TRBV4-1,TGCGCCAGCAGCCCCCCTTGGCGGACGATCGAAGCTTTCTTT,CASSPPWRTIEAFF
TRBJ2-1,many,NA,TRBV7-9,TGTGCCAGCAGCCCTTACAGCGATGAGCAGTTCTTC,CASSPYSDEQFF
TRBJ1-4,few,NA,TRBV27,TGTGCCAGCAGTAGTTCGGAACACTCGTTAAAACTGTTTTTT,CASSSSEHSLKLFF
TRBJ2-5,NA,NA,TRBV7-9,TGTGCCAGCAGTCTATCTGGGGGCATGGAGACCCAGTACTTC,CASSLSGGMETQYF
TRBJ2-7,NA,TRBD2,TRBV6-5,TGTGCCAGCAGTCCCACCGGGAGGGTCCCCCACTACGAGCAGTACTTC,CASSPTGRVPHYEQYF
TRBJ1-1,NA,NA,TRBV5-1,TGCGCCAGCAGCTTGGTAGCGTTGAACACTGAAGCTTTCTTT,CASSLVALNTEAFF
TRBJ1-1,few,NA,TRBV4-2,TGTGCCAGCAGCCACGACCCCACCGGGGAAGCTTTCTTT,CASSHDPTGEAFF
TRBJ2-7,many,TRBD2,TRBV20-1,TGCAGTGCTTTGGCCCGGACTAGCCTCCACGAGCAGTACTTC,CSALARTSLHEQYF
TRBJ2-5,NA,TRBD1,TRBV7-3,TGTGCCAGCAGCTTATCTCGTCCGGGACAGGGAGAGACCCAGTACTTC,CASSLSRPGQGETQYF
TRBJ2-7,few,NA,TRBV6-5,TGTGCCAGCGTTAGTAGGACAAGCTACGAGCAGTACTTC,CASVSRTSYEQYF
TRBJ2-5,NA,NA,TRBV5-1,TGCGCCAGCAGCTTGGCGGCCGGTGTACGGGAGACCCAGTACTTC,CASSLAAGVRETQYF
TRBJ2-7,few,NA,TRBV5-5,TGTGCCAGCAGCTTAGACAGGAGAGGCGAGCAGTACTTC,CASSLDRRGEQYF
TRBJ2-1,NA,NA,TRBV5-6,TGTGCCAGCAGCTTGTTTCGGCAAAACAATGAGCAGTTCTTC,CASSLFRQNNEQFF
TRBJ1-2,NA,NA,TRBV19,TGTGCCAGCAGGGGTGGGTCCGGCTACACCTTC,CASRGGSGYTF